What follows is one T cell receptor (beta chain) and its context. Looked up from germline, CDR1 is SGHAT and CDR2 is FQDESV (reference sequence). Trimming cost V 2 bases and J 6 bases; bases outside gene matches: 5. The CDR3 has 14 residues. Data came from immunoSEQ multiplex PCR; TCRdb stores just in-frame clones and leaves some out. The repertoire holds some 330,000 clones, with over 80% as singletons. The data belong to a study of blood T cell repertoires in COVID-19. Participants, about 18 to 90 years old, spanned under 30 US areas. Cohort placement rested on clinical history that participants reported themselves.

The clonotype originates from a woman aged 45-60 years who had recovered from COVID-19. The sequenced sample consisted of PBMCs or T cells enriched from blood (not recorded which). V usage is TRBV11-1 and J usage is TRBJ2-3, with TRBD2 identical over 7 bases. The CDR3 DNA reads TGTGCCAGCAGCTTACGCGGGGGAGGGGATACGCAGTATTTT. It is translated as CASSLRGGGDTQYF.